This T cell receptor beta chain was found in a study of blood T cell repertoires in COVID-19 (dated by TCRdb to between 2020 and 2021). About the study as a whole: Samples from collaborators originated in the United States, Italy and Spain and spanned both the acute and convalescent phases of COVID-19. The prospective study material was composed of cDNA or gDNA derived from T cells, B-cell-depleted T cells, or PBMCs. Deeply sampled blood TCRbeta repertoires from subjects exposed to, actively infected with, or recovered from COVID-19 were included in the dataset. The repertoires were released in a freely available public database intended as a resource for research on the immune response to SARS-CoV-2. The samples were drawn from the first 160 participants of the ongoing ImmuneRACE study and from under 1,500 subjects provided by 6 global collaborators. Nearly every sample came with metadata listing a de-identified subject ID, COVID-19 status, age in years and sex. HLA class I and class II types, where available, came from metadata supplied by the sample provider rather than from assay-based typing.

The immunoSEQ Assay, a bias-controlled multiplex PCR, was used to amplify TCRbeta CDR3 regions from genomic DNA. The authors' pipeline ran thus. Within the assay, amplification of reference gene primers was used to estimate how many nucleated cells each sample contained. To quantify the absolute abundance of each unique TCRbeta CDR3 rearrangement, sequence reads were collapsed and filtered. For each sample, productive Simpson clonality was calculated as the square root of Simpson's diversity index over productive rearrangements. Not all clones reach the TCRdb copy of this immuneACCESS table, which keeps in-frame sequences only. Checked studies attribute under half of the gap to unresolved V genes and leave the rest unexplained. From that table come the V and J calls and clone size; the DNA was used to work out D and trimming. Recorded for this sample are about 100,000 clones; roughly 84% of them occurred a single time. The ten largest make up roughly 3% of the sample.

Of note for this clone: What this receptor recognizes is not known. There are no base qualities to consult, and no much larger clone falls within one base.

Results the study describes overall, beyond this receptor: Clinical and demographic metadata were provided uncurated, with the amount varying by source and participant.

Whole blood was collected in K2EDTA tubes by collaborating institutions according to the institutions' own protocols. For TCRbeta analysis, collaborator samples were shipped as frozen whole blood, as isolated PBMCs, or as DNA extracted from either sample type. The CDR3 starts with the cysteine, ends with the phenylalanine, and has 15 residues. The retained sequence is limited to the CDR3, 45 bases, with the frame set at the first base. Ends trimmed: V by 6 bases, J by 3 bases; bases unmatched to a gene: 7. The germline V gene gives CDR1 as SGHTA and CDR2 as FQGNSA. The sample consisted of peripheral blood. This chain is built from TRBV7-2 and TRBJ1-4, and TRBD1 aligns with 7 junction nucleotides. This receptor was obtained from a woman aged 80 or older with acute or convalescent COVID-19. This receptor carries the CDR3 CASSTWDRANEKLFF. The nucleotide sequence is TGTGCCAGCAGTACGTGGGACAGAGCTAATGAAAAACTGTTTTTT.